The 25 T cell receptor beta chains in this list originate from one sample, sequenced in a study of beta chain features in type 1 diabetes. The study, taken as a whole, reports: For Type 1 diabetes patients, all four CD4+ subsets carried TCRB CDR3s that were moderately but significantly shorter.

Their cognate antigens are unknown. Expressed TCRB transcripts got sequenced, as all isolated RNA was reverse transcribed. Generated by immunoSEQ multiplex PCR, the TCRdb table keeps only in-frame clones and is missing some. The sample lists roughly 300,000 clones; roughly 13% were seen once. Source material: naive CD4+ T cells from blood. All receptors come from a man aged 25-45 years with type 1 diabetes.

J is TRBJ1-1 and V is TRBV5-1; TRBD1 matches at 12 bases. The trim removed 9 bases at V and 0 bases at J, leaving 3 bases unmatched. Per the germline V gene, CDR1 is SGHRS and CDR2 is YFSETQ. This CDR3 is 14 amino acids long. The CDR3 region has the DNA TGCGCCACCGGGACAGGGGGCGTGAACACTGAAGCTTTCTTT. Amino acids: CATGTGGVNTEAFF.

This chain joins TRBV5-4 and TRBJ2-1; 8 nucleotides align to TRBD2. V gave up 6 bases and J gave up 13 bases; unmatched junction bases: 12. This CDR3 is 13 amino acids long. Germline assignment: CDR1 SGHNT and CDR2 YYREEE (reference sequence). CDR3 protein: CASNSGGSMSQFF. The DNA of the CDR3 is TGTGCCAGCAACTCGGGGGGGTCAATGAGTCAGTTCTTC. The whole variable domain, filled in from reference TRBV5-4 and TRBJ2-1, reads ETGVTQSPTHLIKTRGQQVTLRCSSQSGHNTVSWYQQALGQGPQFIFQYYREEENGRGNFPPRFSGLQFPNYSSELNVNALELDDSALYLCASNSGGSMSQFFGPGTRLTVL.

The CDR3 DNA reads TGTGCCAGCTCACCACCGAGCGGGAGTCACGAGCAGTACTTC. This sequence encodes CASSPPSGSHEQYF. The genes are TRBV18 and TRBJ2-7; TRBD2 aligns across 8 bases. This CDR3 spans 14 amino acids. CDR1 and CDR2 (germline): KGHSH, LQKENI. After removal of 0 bases from V and 5 bases from J, the junction contained 3 bases not matched to a gene.

Only a few counts were recorded for this clone. The chain carries TRBV13 and TRBJ2-5, with TRBD1 matching over 9 bases. This CDR3 contains 15 residues. Germline V gene data show CDR1 as PRHDT and CDR2 as FYEKMQ (reference sequence). Trimming at V came to 5 bases and at J to 4 bases, leaving 8 bases not matched to a gene. Here the CDR3 reads CASSQGDRVSETQYF. CDR3 DNA: TGTGCCAGCAGCCAAGGGGACAGGGTATCAGAGACCCAGTACTTC.

This clone was counted only a few times. V gene TRBV28 combines with J gene TRBJ2-7; D unresolved. Trimming took off 6 bases at V and 2 bases at J, with 5 bases between the two ends. The CDR3 spans 11 residues. CDR1 is MDHEN and CDR2 is SYDVKM in the germline V gene. This CDR3 is CASRSTYEQYF. CDR3 sequence (DNA): TGTGCCAGCAGGAGTACCTACGAGCAGTACTTC.

The gene calls are TRBV9 and TRBJ2-7, with 9 bases identical to TRBD1. After removal of 3 bases from V and 7 bases from J, the junction contained 11 bases not matched to a gene. From germline, CDR1 is SGDLS and CDR2 YYNGEE. The CDR3 totals 15 residues. The CDR3 nucleotides read TGTGCCAGCAGCGGGGGGACAGGGAAAAGAGGGGAGCAGTACTTC. This translates into CASSGGTGKRGEQYF.

The rearrangement links TRBV5-1 to TRBJ2-5; no definite D call. There are 14 residues in the CDR3. Trimming left V 3 bases short and J 2 bases short, with 11 bases between. The germline V gene encodes CDR1 SGHRS and CDR2 YFSETQ. CDR3 region: CASSWAPPQETQYF. In nucleotides, the CDR3 is TGCGCCAGCAGCTGGGCCCCACCACAAGAGACCCAGTACTTC.

This clone was seen more than once but under ten times. The V gene is TRBV28, the J gene TRBJ2-3; maybe TRBD2 (6 bases). V was cut by 6 bases and J by 3 bases, with 16 bases left in between. Germline CDR1 reads MDHEN; CDR2 reads SYDVKM. The length of the CDR3 is 15 residues. The chain's CDR3 is CASSPTSRGTDTQYF. CDR3 DNA: TGTGCCAGCAGCCCGACTAGTCGAGGGACAGATACGCAGTATTTT.

This chain connects TRBV5-1 to TRBJ1-1; TRBD1 might be the D (6 bases). The V and J ends lost 2 bases and 0 bases respectively, with 14 bases between them. The germline V gene encodes CDR1 SGHRS and CDR2 YFSETQ. CDR3 length: 16 amino acids. The CDR3 loop is CASSLQGPELNTEAFF. CDR3 nucleotides: TGCGCCAGCAGCTTACAGGGCCCAGAATTGAACACTGAAGCTTTCTTT.

This clone has only a few counts. The V and J genes are TRBV27 and TRBJ2-1; no clear D gene. The CDR3 loop spans 15 amino acids. V lost 5 bases and J 0 bases, leaving 11 bases between the germline ends. Germline lookup yields CDR1 MNHEY and CDR2 SMNVEV (reference sequence). CDR3 coding DNA: TGTGCCAGCAGTGATAGACTGAGCTCCTACAATGAGCAGTTCTTC. Its protein product is CASSDRLSSYNEQFF.

This clone was seen a few times. The gene calls are TRBV7-6 and TRBJ2-2; TRBD2 might be the D (5 bases). This CDR3 region has 15 residues. Germline-derived CDR1 and CDR2 are SGHVS and FNYEAQ. V lost 1 base and J 3 bases, leaving 9 bases between the germline ends. The CDR3 region is CASSLGAGYTGELFF. The DNA of the CDR3 is TGTGCCAGCAGCTTAGGGGCGGGCTACACCGGGGAGCTGTTTTTT. Variable domain in full (rest from reference TRBV7-6 and TRBJ2-2): GAGVSQSPRYKVTKRGQDVALRCDPISGHVSLYWYRQALGQGPEFLTYFNYEAQQDKSGLPNDRFSAERPEGSISTLTIQRTEQRDSAMYRCASSLGAGYTGELFFGEGSRLTVL.

This clone was observed a single time. The rearrangement joins TRBV19 to TRBJ2-4, with D perhaps matching TRBD2 (5 bases). Germline CDR1 is LNHDA and CDR2 is SQIVND (reference sequence). The V and J ends lost 9 bases and 1 base respectively, with 13 bases between them. The CDR3 length is 14 residues. The CDR3 nucleotides read TGTGCCAGCCGAGCGGACCTGGCCAAAAACATTCAGTACTTC. Encoded protein: CASRADLAKNIQYF.

The chain is built from TRBV27 and TRBJ2-1; tentative D call: TRBD2 (5 bases). The CDR3 runs 14 residues. The germline V and J ends were trimmed by 3 bases and 7 bases, with 13 bases remaining between them. Germline V lookup: CDR1 MNHEY, CDR2 SMNVEV (reference sequence). The CDR3 DNA sequence: TGTGCCAGCAGTTTGGAAGGGCCGGGGAATGAGCAGTTCTTC. As protein: CASSLEGPGNEQFF.

The chain has TRBV6-1 and TRBJ2-5; D gene ambiguous. The CDR3 runs 13 residues. Trimming cost V 2 bases and J 4 bases, with 8 bases left between them. Germline CDR1 is MNHNS and CDR2 is SASEGT. CDR3: CASSESRGETQYF. The CDR3 DNA follows: TGTGCCAGCAGTGAATCTAGAGGAGAGACCCAGTACTTC.

This clone was counted between two and nine times. This chain links TRBV14 with TRBJ2-5; TRBD1 matches at 8 bases. CDR1 and CDR2 (germline): SGHDN, FVKESK. The length of the CDR3 is 16 residues. With V trimmed by 1 base and J by 4 bases, 8 bases remained unmatched. In DNA, the CDR3 is TGTGCCAGCAGCCAAGGTGACAGGGGTTGGACAGAGACCCAGTACTTC. Translated, it gives CASSQGDRGWTETQYF.

This clone has more than one count but fewer than ten. The rearrangement joins TRBV5-1 to TRBJ2-7; D may be TRBD2 (5 bases). The CDR3 runs 14 residues. In germline, CDR1 is SGHRS, CDR2 YFSETQ. V was pared by 1 base and J by 6 bases, with 14 bases between. In nucleotides, the CDR3 is TGCGCCAGCAGCTTGATGGGAGCTCGCAGCGAGCAGTACTTC. Translated, it gives CASSLMGARSEQYF.

A few counts support this clone. The CDR3 loop is CASSRLGQGNQPQHF. The CDR3 DNA is TGTGCCAGCAGTCGTCTCGGCCAGGGGAATCAGCCCCAGCATTTT. The J gene is TRBJ1-5, the V gene TRBV28; possibly TRBD1 for D (6 bases). The CDR3 runs 15 residues. Per the germline V gene, CDR1 is MDHEN and CDR2 is SYDVKM. V lost 5 bases and J 4 bases, leaving 15 bases between the germline ends.

The V and J genes are TRBV28 and TRBJ1-2, with D possibly matching TRBD1 (5 bases). CDR1 MDHEN and CDR2 SYDVKM come from the germline V gene. Deletions cut 5 bases from V and 3 bases from J, with 7 bases between. The CDR3 sequence is 12 residues long. The CDR3 nucleotides are TGTGCCAGCAGTCCCAGGGACTATGGCTACACCTTC. It is translated as CASSPRDYGYTF.

This clone was observed a few times. The chain links TRBV6-5 to TRBJ1-1, with 9 bases matching TRBD1. The CDR3 length is 13 residues. The germline CDR1 and CDR2 sequences are MNHEY and SVGAGI. Unmatched junction bases numbered 3, after V lost 6 bases and J lost 4 bases. The CDR3 nucleotides read TGTGCCAGCAGGGTGACAGGGGGCACTGAAGCTTTCTTT. Translated: CASRVTGGTEAFF.

This clone was seen more than once but under ten times. The chain is built from TRBV6-1 and TRBJ1-2; maybe TRBD1 (5 bases). Germline V gene lookup returns CDR1 MNHNS and CDR2 SASEGT. V was pared by 1 base and J by 4 bases, with 10 bases between. CDR3 size: 14 residues. DNA for the CDR3: TGTGCCAGCAGTGAAGGGGGCCGAGGCTATGGCTACACCTTC. This translates into CASSEGGRGYGYTF.

This clone has a handful of counts. This CDR3 reads CASSLDVRNTEAFF. The CDR3 DNA reads TGTGCCAGCAGCTTAGACGTGAGGAACACTGAAGCTTTCTTT. The chain uses TRBV7-2 and TRBJ1-1, with D unresolved. This CDR3 spans 14 amino acids. V was clipped by 1 base and J by 1 base, with 7 bases between them. The germline V gene has CDR1 SGHTA and CDR2 FQGNSA.

The chain uses TRBV28 and TRBJ2-1, with 13 bases lining up with TRBD2. The ends lost 9 bases at V and 0 bases at J; junction bases unmatched: 8. The V gene's germline CDR1 is MDHEN and CDR2 SYDVKM. The CDR3 has 17 amino acids. CDR3 sequence reads: CASRGLAGFSSYNEQFF. The DNA for the CDR3 is TGTGCCAGTAGGGGACTAGCGGGGTTTAGCTCCTACAATGAGCAGTTCTTC.

Written as DNA, the CDR3 is TGCAGTGCTGACAGGGCAGGGGGCCAGTACTTC. As protein: CSADRAGGQYF. The V call is TRBV20-1, the J call TRBJ2-5; 7 nucleotides match TRBD1. Trimming cost V 5 bases and J 10 bases; bases outside gene matches: 7. Germline V lookup: CDR1 DFQATT, CDR2 SNEGSKA (reference sequence). This CDR3 is 11 amino acids long.

The chain recombines TRBV2 with TRBJ2-2; unclear D gene. Trimming removed 4 bases from V and 11 bases from J, with 14 bases in between. The CDR3 is 13 residues long. Germline V gene lookup returns CDR1 SNHLY and CDR2 FYNNEI. The CDR3 DNA sequence: TGTGCCAGCAGTGTATCTCCCGCGTCTGAGCTGTTTTTT. Translation: CASSVSPASELFF.

A few counts support this clone. The chain links TRBV18 to TRBJ1-4; perhaps TRBD1 as D (5 bases). The CDR3 is 16 amino acids. Looked up from germline, CDR1 is KGHSH and CDR2 is LQKENI. Trimming removed 3 bases from V and 6 bases from J, with 17 bases in between. The CDR3 bases are TGTGCCAGCTCACCGTCTCAGGGAATATCTGATGAAAAACTGTTTTTT. Encoded protein: CASSPSQGISDEKLFF.